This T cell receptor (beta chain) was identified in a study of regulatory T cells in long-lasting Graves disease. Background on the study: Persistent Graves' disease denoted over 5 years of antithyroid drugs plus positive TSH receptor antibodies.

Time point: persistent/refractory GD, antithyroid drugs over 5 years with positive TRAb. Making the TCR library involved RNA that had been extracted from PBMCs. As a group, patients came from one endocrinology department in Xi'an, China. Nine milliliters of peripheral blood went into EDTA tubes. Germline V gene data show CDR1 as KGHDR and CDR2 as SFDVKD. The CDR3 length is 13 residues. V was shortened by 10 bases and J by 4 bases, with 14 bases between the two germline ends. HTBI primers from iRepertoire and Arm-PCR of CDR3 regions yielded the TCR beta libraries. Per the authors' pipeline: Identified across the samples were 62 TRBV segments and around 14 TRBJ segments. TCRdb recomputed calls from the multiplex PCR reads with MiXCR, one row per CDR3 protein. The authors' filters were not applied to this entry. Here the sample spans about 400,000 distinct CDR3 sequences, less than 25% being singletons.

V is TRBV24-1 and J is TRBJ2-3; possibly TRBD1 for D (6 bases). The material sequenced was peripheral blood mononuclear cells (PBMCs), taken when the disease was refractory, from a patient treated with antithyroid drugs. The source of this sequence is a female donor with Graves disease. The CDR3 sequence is CATKRTAADTQYF. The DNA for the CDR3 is TGTGCCACGAAGAGGACAGCCGCAGATACGCAGTATTTT.